These 26 T cell receptor beta chains were all obtained from the same sample, sequenced in a study of untreated major depressive disorder. Findings and caveats of the study: TRBV05-01 (Vbeta 5.1) usage was higher in CD4+ T cells of depressed patients than controls.

Clones were sequenced by immunoSEQ multiplex PCR, and TCRdb holds only the in-frame ones, with some missing. Of about 13,000 clones in the sample, 75% to 95% are singletons; the top ten hold approximately 1.7%. For these TCRs, the target antigens are not known. Sequencing was carried out using CD4+ T cells from PBMCs. These receptors were taken from a woman in her thirties with major depressive disorder.

The chain links TRBV29-1 to TRBJ1-2, with 9 bases lining up with TRBD1. The germline gives CDR1 SQVTM, CDR2 ANQGSEA. The CDR3 has 12 amino acids. V was pared by 4 bases and J by 7 bases, with 4 bases of the junction left unmatched. This CDR3 is CSVGGQGSGYTF. CDR3 DNA: TGCAGCGTTGGAGGACAGGGGTCTGGCTACACCTTC. The full variable domain, completed using reference TRBV29-1 and TRBJ1-2, is SAVISQKPSRDICQRGTSLTIQCQVDSQVTMMFWYRQQPGQSLTLIATANQGSEATYESGFVIDKFPISRPNLTFSTLTVSNMSPEDSSIYLCSVGGQGSGYTFGSGTRLTVV.

The chain has TRBV6-5 and TRBJ2-7, with TRBD2 matching over 8 bases. The J segment lost 6 bases and the V segment lost 5 bases, leaving 6 bases of the junction unmatched. CDR3 length equals 13 residues. Germline loops: CDR1 MNHEY, CDR2 SVGAGI. CDR3 in amino acids: CASSPTGGSEQYF. The CDR3 bases are TGTGCCAGCAGTCCGACGGGGGGGAGCGAGCAGTACTTC.

This chain connects TRBV29-1 to TRBJ1-2, with no clear D. V lost 0 bases and J lost 4, with 18 bases in between. The CDR3 totals 16 residues. The germline V gene encodes CDR1 SQVTM and CDR2 ANQGSEA. As DNA, the CDR3 is TGCAGCGTTGAAGAAAAAATGGTCCGATCCTCCTATGGCTACACCTTC. This encodes CSVEEKMVRSSYGYTF.

CDR3 residues: CAWSVSSGRYNEQFF. In DNA form, the CDR3 reads TGTGCCTGGAGTGTTTCTAGCGGGAGATACAATGAGCAGTTCTTC. The chain is built from TRBV30 and TRBJ2-1; the match to TRBD2 covers 10 bases. CDR3 size: 15 residues. The germline gives CDR1 GTSNPN, CDR2 SVGIG (reference sequence). Trimming at V came to 0 bases and at J to 4 bases, leaving 3 bases not matched to a gene.

This chain connects TRBV10-1 to TRBJ1-1; 9 bases match TRBD1. From germline, CDR1 is WNHNN and CDR2 SYGVQD (reference sequence). CDR3 size: 12 residues. V dropped 3 bases and J dropped 10; count of bases not matched to a gene: 3. The CDR3 nucleotides read TGCGCCAGCAGTGAAGGGACAGGGATAGCTTTCTTT. Protein sequence: CASSEGTGIAFF.

The chain is built from TRBV5-1 and TRBJ2-4, with 7 bases that match TRBD1. Per the germline V gene, CDR1 is SGHRS and CDR2 is YFSETQ. This CDR3 region has 16 residues. J gave up 2 bases and V 3 bases, and 8 bases lay outside the gene matches. In DNA form, the CDR3 reads TGCGCCAGCAGCTCGACAGGGTTGAATACCAAAAACATTCAGTACTTC. It yields the protein CASSSTGLNTKNIQYF.

This clone was counted a few times. The chain joins TRBV27 to TRBJ1-2; D gene unclear. V gave up 3 bases and J gave up 2 bases, with 7 bases separating them. Germline V lookup: CDR1 MNHEY, CDR2 SMNVEV (reference sequence). This CDR3 spans 13 amino acids. CDR3 loop: CASSLQINYGYTF. The CDR3 bases are TGTGCCAGCAGTTTGCAGATAAACTATGGCTACACCTTC.

V and J are TRBV25-1 and TRBJ1-2; 7 bases align to TRBD1. The CDR3 contains 13 residues. V was pared by 6 bases and J by 4 bases, with 5 bases of the junction left unmatched. Per germline, CDR1 MGHDK and CDR2 SYGVNS. CDR3: CASRQTGFYGYTF. CDR3 nucleotide sequence: TGTGCCAGCAGACAGACAGGGTTCTATGGCTACACCTTC.

This chain joins TRBV7-2 and TRBJ1-2; possible D gene TRBD1, 5 bases. Germline lookup yields CDR1 SGHTA and CDR2 FQGNSA. CDR3 size: 14 residues. The V end lost 5 bases, the J end lost 8 bases, and 18 bases lay between the germline ends. The DNA of the CDR3 is TGTGCCAGCAGCCAGGGCCTCCATCCGGGAGGCTACACCTTC. Amino acid sequence: CASSQGLHPGGYTF.

The chain carries TRBV9 and TRBJ2-7; possibly TRBD1 for D (5 bases). The V gene's germline CDR1 is SGDLS and CDR2 YYNGEE. Trimming took off 0 bases at V and 2 bases at J, with 9 bases between the two ends. The CDR3 runs to 14 residues. The CDR3 bases are TGTGCCAGCAGCGTAGGGCAGGGAACCTACGAGCAGTACTTC. Its translation is CASSVGQGTYEQYF.

The CDR3 nucleotides are TGTGCCAGCAGGGATCAGGGTTCTGGAAACACCATATATTTT. Its protein product is CASRDQGSGNTIYF. This rearrangement joins TRBV2 to TRBJ1-3; the D gene is possibly TRBD1 (5 bases). Germline CDR1 SNHLY, CDR2 FYNNEI. Trimming pared 6 bases from V and 1 base from J, leaving 10 bases between. The CDR3 length is 14 residues.

V usage is TRBV7-6 and J usage is TRBJ2-1; 7 bases are a match to TRBD2. Losses at the gene ends were 4 bases for V and 4 bases for J; bases not matched to a gene: 7. Germline CDR1 reads SGHVS; CDR2 reads FNYEAQ. The CDR3 is 15 residues long. CDR3 loop: CASSWTSLGYNEQFF. For the CDR3, the DNA is TGTGCCAGCAGCTGGACTAGTTTAGGGTACAATGAGCAGTTCTTC.

The chain joins TRBV19 to TRBJ2-4, with TRBD2 identical over 14 bases. V dropped 6 bases and J dropped 1; count of bases not matched to a gene: 8. The CDR3 runs to 18 residues. Germline V gene lookup returns CDR1 LNHDA and CDR2 SQIVND (reference sequence). The chain's CDR3 is CASSETSGRAWAKNIQYF. DNA for the CDR3: TGTGCCAGTAGCGAGACTAGCGGGAGGGCTTGGGCCAAAAACATTCAGTACTTC.

This chain's CDR3 is CASSQAGSYEQYF. The CDR3 DNA reads as TGTGCCAGCAGCCAAGCCGGGAGCTACGAGCAGTACTTC. V gene TRBV4-2 combines with J gene TRBJ2-7, with D perhaps TRBD2 (6 bases). CDR1 is LGHNA and CDR2 is YNFKEQ in the germline V gene. The length of the CDR3 is 13 residues. Trimming removed 1 base from V and 3 bases from J, with 7 bases in between.

V and J are TRBV4-1 and TRBJ1-5; D is uncertain. This CDR3 has 17 residues. V lost 1 base to trimming and J lost 4 bases, with 17 bases between them. Germline values: CDR1 MGHRA, CDR2 YSYEKL. CDR3 DNA sequence: TGCGCCAGCAGCCAAGTTGACATGGGATTAGCAAATCAGCCCCAGCATTTT. It codes for CASSQVDMGLANQPQHF.

This chain links TRBV11-2 with TRBJ2-1; 9 nucleotides agree with TRBD2. Germline lookup yields CDR1 SGHAT and CDR2 FQNNGV. The CDR3 totals 18 residues. V lost 2 bases and J lost 2; bases outside the gene matches: 10. The CDR3 is CASSLFKGGRATYNEQFF. CDR3 nucleotides: TGTGCCAGCAGCTTATTCAAAGGCGGGAGGGCTACCTACAATGAGCAGTTCTTC.

The V call is TRBV7-2, the J call TRBJ1-2; D unclear. CDR1 is SGHTA, CDR2 FQGNSA, per germline. V lost 4 bases and J lost 8, with 11 bases in between. The CDR3 spans 12 residues. The CDR3 here is CASSSGPYGYTF. The CDR3 nucleotides read TGTGCCAGCAGCTCCGGACCCTACGGCTACACCTTC.

This clone was seen once. The rearrangement uses TRBV7-2 and TRBJ2-5; D perhaps matches TRBD1 (5 bases). The germline V and J ends were trimmed by 1 base and 1 base, with 7 bases remaining between them. This CDR3 spans 14 amino acids. Germline lookup yields CDR1 SGHTA and CDR2 FQGNSA. CDR3 protein: CASSLVGVQETQYF. The CDR3 DNA reads as TGTGCCAGCAGCTTAGTAGGGGTCCAAGAGACCCAGTACTTC.

The rearrangement uses TRBV11-2 and TRBJ2-5; 15 bases line up with TRBD2. Trimming removed 4 bases from V and 6 bases from J; junction bases left unmatched: 9. Germline V gene lookup returns CDR1 SGHAT and CDR2 FQNNGV. The CDR3 covers 17 residues. The CDR3 nucleotides are TGTGCCAGCAGCTCCGGACTAGCGGGAGGGCCTACCCAGACCCAGTACTTC. This translates into CASSSGLAGGPTQTQYF.

V and J are TRBV28 and TRBJ2-2; no firm D call. This CDR3 comprises 15 residues. Trimming took off 1 base at V and 5 bases at J, with 11 bases between the two ends. The germline CDR1 and CDR2 sequences are MDHEN and SYDVKM. In nucleotides, the CDR3 is TGTGCCAGCAGTTTATCGTCCCTCGGGACCGGGGAGCTGTTTTTT. Translating gives CASSLSSLGTGELFF.

The J gene is TRBJ1-2, the V gene TRBV7-8, with 8 bases that match TRBD1. CDR1 and CDR2 from the germline V gene are SGHVS and FQNEAQ. V lost 8 bases, J lost 8 bases, and 7 bases stayed unmatched. The CDR3 covers 12 residues. The CDR3: CASSDRGWGYTF. The DNA of the CDR3 is TGTGCCAGCTCAGACAGGGGTTGGGGCTACACCTTC.

This chain links TRBV29-1 with TRBJ2-1, with D tentatively TRBD1 (6 bases). V lost 4 bases and J 4 bases, leaving 14 bases between the germline ends. The CDR3 has 14 residues. Germline assignment: CDR1 SQVTM and CDR2 ANQGSEA. The CDR3 sequence is CSVVLSRGYNEQFF. The CDR3 nucleotides read TGCAGCGTTGTCTTATCCAGGGGTTACAATGAGCAGTTCTTC.

V gene TRBV2 combines with J gene TRBJ1-4; a possible D gene is TRBD1 (5 bases). V lost 5 bases, J lost 17 bases, and 24 bases lay in between. The CDR3 has 14 amino acids. Germline V gene lookup returns CDR1 SNHLY and CDR2 FYNNEI. The CDR3 region has the DNA TGTGCCAGCAGTCCCTTAACCCAGGGAGGTGGAGTATTTTTT. This codes for CASSPLTQGGGVFF.

The rearrangement joins TRBV21-1 to TRBJ2-7; the table's TRBD2 call for D was not verified on the DNA. TRBV21-1 is deemed a pseudogene. The CDR3 runs 24 residues. The chain's CDR3 is CASSKDCANQRGTKQGSLGYEQYF. The CDR3 coding sequence is TGTGCCAGCAGCAAAGACTGCGCGAACCAAAGAGGGACTAAACAGGGATCCTTGGGTTACGAGCAGTACTTC.

The J gene is TRBJ2-3, the V gene TRBV5-8; D remains ambiguous. The CDR3 totals 13 residues. Germline V gene sequence: CDR1 SGHTS, CDR2 YDEGEE. V dropped 0 bases and J dropped 10 bases, with 12 bases sitting between them. CDR3 DNA: TGTGCCAGCAGCTTGGATGCAAACCCATCGCAGTATTTT. Protein: CASSLDANPSQYF.

The chain uses TRBV7-9 and TRBJ1-1, with 7 bases aligning to TRBD1. Germline-derived CDR1 and CDR2 are SEHNR and FQNEAQ (reference sequence). With V trimmed by 5 bases and J by 1 base, 10 bases remained unmatched. This CDR3 region has 16 residues. CDR3: CASSHRDRGKNTEAFF. Here the CDR3 DNA reads TGTGCCAGCAGCCATAGGGACAGAGGAAAGAACACTGAAGCTTTCTTT.